Presented here are 20 T cell receptor beta chains from one specimen sequenced in a study of T cells in Graves' hyperthyroidism and ophthalmopathy. Using RNA transcripts as the source, TCR beta CDR3 regions were amplified. TCR CDR3 regions were first amplified by RT-PCR with HTBI primers. TCRdb reanalysed the multiplex PCR reads using MiXCR and keeps one entry per CDR3 protein. The table has 300,000 to 350,000 distinct CDR3 sequences, around 18% seen once. Sequencing was done on a sample of blood. The receptors originated from a woman in her 40s with Graves' ophthalmopathy.

There are many counts of this clonotype. A read error may explain this, as a much larger clone is one base away. The genes are TRBV5-1 and TRBJ2-5, with a tentative D call TRBD2 (5 bases). Trimming left V 7 bases short and J 2 bases short, with 12 bases between. The CDR3 covers 13 residues. Germline V gene lookup returns CDR1 SGHRS and CDR2 YFSETQ. The CDR3 region has the DNA TGCGCCAGCGGCCCCGGACTTCAAGAGACCCAGTACTTC. Its translation is CASGPGLQETQYF.

This clonotype occurred many times. The chain is built from TRBV28 and TRBJ2-7, with 7 bases lining up with TRBD2. The germline gives CDR1 MDHEN, CDR2 SYDVKM. This CDR3 has 16 amino acids. J lost 6 bases, V lost 4 bases, and 15 bases had no gene match. In nucleotides, the CDR3 is TGTGCCAGCAGTTCCCAACTAGCGAGCCCTATCTCCGAGCAGTACTTC. Its protein is CASSSQLASPISEQYF.

This clonotype was picked up many times. This chain connects TRBV9 to TRBJ2-5, with 9 bases that match TRBD1. The germline CDR1 and CDR2 sequences are SGDLS and YYNGEE. CDR3 size: 15 residues. V shed 0 bases, J shed 5 bases, and the junction held 5 bases outside the gene matches. The CDR3 loop is CASSVGQGVRETQYF. CDR3 DNA: TGTGCCAGCAGCGTAGGACAGGGGGTGAGGGAGACCCAGTACTTC.

The sample holds many counts of this clonotype. The chain has TRBV6-5 and TRBJ1-5, with D possibly being TRBD1 (5 bases). Trimming removed 8 bases from V and 3 bases from J, with 14 bases in between. The germline gives CDR1 MNHEY, CDR2 SVGAGI. CDR3 length: 14 amino acids. The CDR3 sequence: CASVLTGPNQPQHF. The CDR3 coding sequence is TGTGCCAGCGTACTTACAGGCCCCAATCAGCCCCAGCATTTT.

The J gene is TRBJ2-7, the V gene TRBV28; 12 bases fit TRBD2. The CDR3 extends over 16 amino acids. V dropped 3 bases and J dropped 2; count of bases not matched to a gene: 5. Germline V gives CDR1 MDHEN, CDR2 SYDVKM. The CDR3, as DNA: TGTGCCAGCAGTTTCCCGCTAGCGGGAGGGACCTACGAGCAGTACTTC. The encoded protein is CASSFPLAGGTYEQYF.

This clonotype occurred many times. CDR3 loop: CASSAPGTGGGYTF. Here the CDR3 DNA reads TGTGCCAGCAGCGCTCCCGGGACAGGGGGTGGCTACACCTTC. The chain joins TRBV9 to TRBJ1-2; the match to TRBD1 covers 11 bases. The germline gives CDR1 SGDLS, CDR2 YYNGEE. Losses at the gene ends were 3 bases for V and 7 bases for J; bases not matched to a gene: 5. The CDR3 consists of 14 residues.

This clonotype was found many times. The chain has TRBV19 and TRBJ2-5; no definite D call. The length of the CDR3 is 13 residues. V gave up 3 bases and J gave up 2 bases, with 7 bases separating them. The germline gives CDR1 LNHDA, CDR2 SQIVND (reference sequence). Here the CDR3 reads CASSIGLQETQYF. The DNA for the CDR3 is TGTGCCAGTAGTATCGGGCTTCAAGAGACCCAGTACTTC.

This clonotype was seen more than once but under ten times. V and J are TRBV5-1 and TRBJ2-7; 8 positions match TRBD2. V gave up 0 bases and J gave up 0 bases; unmatched junction bases: 5. The length of the CDR3 is 16 residues. Per the germline V gene, CDR1 is SGHRS and CDR2 is YFSETQ. This chain's CDR3 is CASSLVRREDSYEQYF. The CDR3 DNA is TGCGCCAGCAGCTTGGTGAGGCGGGAGGACTCCTACGAGCAGTACTTC.

The sample holds many counts of this clonotype. This chain joins TRBV11-1 and TRBJ2-5, with no clear D. Trimming stripped 1 base from V and 1 base from J, with 13 bases between. The length of the CDR3 is 16 residues. Per the germline V gene, CDR1 is SGHAT and CDR2 is FQDESV (reference sequence). CDR3 in amino acids: CASSLDNRAFQETQYF. The CDR3 nucleotides read TGTGCCAGCAGCTTAGACAATCGGGCCTTCCAAGAGACCCAGTACTTC.

This clonotype was found many times. The genes are TRBV11-2 and TRBJ2-2, with 8 bases that match TRBD1. The CDR3 has 15 residues. Looked up from germline, CDR1 is SGHAT and CDR2 is FQNNGV. J lost 4 bases, V lost 2 bases, and 3 bases had no gene match. The CDR3 reads CASSLLTGVTGELFF. Here the CDR3 DNA reads TGTGCCAGCAGCTTACTGACAGGGGTCACCGGGGAGCTGTTTTTT. The full variable domain, in which reference TRBV11-2 and TRBJ2-2 provide the parts outside the CDR3, is EAGVAQSPRYKIIEKRQSVAFWCNPISGHATLYWYQQILGQGPKLLIQFQNNGVVDDSQLPKDRFSAERLKGVDSTLKIQPAKLEDSAVYLCASSLLTGVTGELFFGEGSRLTVL.

In this sample, this clonotype turned up many times. V usage is TRBV13 and J usage is TRBJ1-1, with TRBD1 identical over 10 bases. The CDR3 has 15 amino acids. Germline V gene sequence: CDR1 PRHDT, CDR2 FYEKMQ (reference sequence). V gave up 5 bases and J gave up 4 bases; unmatched junction bases: 7. CDR3 sequence (DNA): TGTGCCAGCAGCGGCAGACAGGGGGCGGGCACTGAAGCTTTCTTT. This encodes CASSGRQGAGTEAFF.

The rearrangement uses TRBV2 and TRBJ1-6, with TRBD1 matching over 8 bases. The V gene's germline CDR1 is SNHLY and CDR2 FYNNEI. The CDR3 totals 13 residues. The J segment lost 10 bases and the V segment lost 5 bases, leaving 4 bases of the junction unmatched. The CDR3 region is CASSPTGESPLHF. CDR3 sequence (DNA): TGTGCCAGCAGTCCGACAGGGGAGTCACCCCTCCACTTT.

This clonotype was recorded many times. This chain links TRBV12-3 or TRBV12-4 with TRBJ1-5; possibly TRBD1 for D (6 bases). This CDR3 is 15 amino acids long. V gave up 4 bases and J gave up 5 bases, with 15 bases separating them. As DNA, the CDR3 is TGTGCCAGCAGTTATAGGACGGGGGGCTATCAGCCCCAGCATTTT. Protein product: CASSYRTGGYQPQHF.

This clonotype was detected many times. This sequence joins TRBV9 and TRBJ2-7, with D possibly matching TRBD2 (5 bases). The CDR3 has 15 residues. Trimming stripped 3 bases from V and 0 bases from J, with 13 bases between. Germline lookup yields CDR1 SGDLS and CDR2 YYNGEE. CDR3 residues: CASSEGSLRSYEQYF. The CDR3 DNA follows: TGTGCCAGCAGCGAAGGGAGTTTGCGCTCCTACGAGCAGTACTTC.

This clonotype was picked up many times. The chain uses TRBV28 and TRBJ2-7; 9 bases line up with TRBD1. The junction had 8 bases not matched to a gene; V was cut back by 5 bases and J by 0 bases. The germline gives CDR1 MDHEN, CDR2 SYDVKM. CDR3 size: 16 residues. The CDR3 DNA reads TGTGCCAGCAGTCTATCCGGGACAGGGCCCTCCTACGAGCAGTACTTC. It translates to CASSLSGTGPSYEQYF.

The chain combines TRBV27 with TRBJ1-2, with 10 bases matching TRBD1. CDR3 length equals 14 residues. V trimming: 4 bases; J trimming: 7 bases; junction bases outside the gene matches: 6. Germline CDR1 is MNHEY and CDR2 is SMNVEV (reference sequence). Written as DNA, the CDR3 is TGTGCCAGCAGTTCAAGACAGGGGGCCGGTGGCTACACCTTC. Amino acid sequence: CASSSRQGAGGYTF.

This clonotype was found many times. The gene calls are TRBV6-5 and TRBJ2-2, with D possibly being TRBD1 (6 bases). V lost 4 bases, J lost 6 bases, and 12 bases lay in between. Germline V gives CDR1 MNHEY, CDR2 SVGAGI. This CDR3 has 14 amino acids. The CDR3 here is CASSFKQGPGELFF. The CDR3 DNA is TGTGCCAGCAGTTTCAAACAGGGACCCGGGGAGCTGTTTTTT.

This clonotype was seen ten or more times. This chain joins TRBV10-3 and TRBJ2-5; TRBD2 agrees at 8 bases. In germline, CDR1 is ENHRY, CDR2 SYGVKD. V gave up 4 bases and J gave up 2 bases; unmatched junction bases: 3. This CDR3 region has 14 residues. In DNA form, the CDR3 reads TGTGCCATCAGTGCGGGGGGGCCGCAAGAGACCCAGTACTTC. It is translated as CAISAGGPQETQYF.

The sample holds many counts of this clonotype. This chain joins TRBV24-1 and TRBJ2-5; D is tentatively TRBD1 or TRBD2 (6 bases each). The V end was cut by 1 base, the J end by 4 bases, with 12 bases between. Germline-derived CDR1 and CDR2 are KGHDR and SFDVKD. The CDR3 is 15 amino acids. The CDR3: CATSDFVRGGETQYF. The CDR3 DNA follows: TGTGCCACCAGTGATTTCGTCAGGGGAGGAGAGACCCAGTACTTC.

There are many counts of this clonotype. The chain employs TRBV6-5 and TRBJ1-6, with 7 nucleotides matching TRBD1. This CDR3 has 16 residues. V gave up 3 bases and J gave up 5 bases; unmatched junction bases: 7. The germline gives CDR1 MNHEY, CDR2 SVGAGI. The CDR3 DNA follows: TGTGCCAGCAGTTATGGACCAGGGGGTGATAATTCACCCCTCCACTTT. Translation gives CASSYGPGGDNSPLHF.